This T cell receptor beta chain was documented in a study of blood T cell repertoires in COVID-19. The wider study: Acute and convalescent COVID-19 samples came from the United States, Italy and Spain.

The protocol was immunoSEQ multiplex PCR, while the TCRdb copy is restricted to in-frame clones and leaves out a portion. In the table there are some 260,000 clones, around 88% of which are singletons. The CDR3 extends over 14 amino acids. V was clipped by 0 bases and J by 2 bases, with 8 bases between them. Looked up from germline, CDR1 is LGHNA and CDR2 is YNFKEQ. Participant age was about 18 to 89 years, and participants resided in about 25 US areas. Cohorts were based on clinical histories the participants reported. Recovered status applied to Cohort 3 donors who had two consecutive negative PCRs. It also applied to those with clearance or with symptom resolution.

This TCR derives from a man in his forties who had recovered from COVID-19. The material sequenced was PBMCs or T cells enriched from blood (not recorded which). J is TRBJ2-7 and V is TRBV4-2, with D maybe TRBD2 (6 bases). This CDR3 reads CASSQEWTTYEQYF. DNA for the CDR3: TGTGCCAGCAGCCAAGAATGGACTACCTACGAGCAGTACTTC.